The clone carrying this TCR beta chain was counted between two and nine times. Antigen unknown. The data stem from a study of metastatic and nonmetastatic thyroid tumors. Study results and caveats: As reported, TCR beta diversity in blood and tumor was significantly higher in malignant thyroid tumors than in benign nodules.

With MiXCR, TCRdb reprocessed the PCR reads. The sample records approximately 38,000 clones, 26% being singletons. Before thyroid surgery, none of the patients had received any treatment. In germline, CDR1 is MNHNS, CDR2 SASEGT. Unmatched junction bases numbered 7, after V lost 10 bases and J lost 3 bases. The CDR3 has 13 residues. The chain uses TRBV6-1 and TRBJ2-3; 7 positions agree with TRBD1. This TCR derives from a female donor with papillary thyroid cancer or a benign thyroid nodule (not recorded which). Some clones in this sample may be carry-over from other donors' samples. The sample taken for sequencing was blood. CDR3 sequence: CATVDRVTDTQYF. CDR3 nucleotide sequence: TGTGCCACTGTTGACAGGGTAACAGATACGCAGTATTTT.